Below, 15 T cell receptor beta chains from the same sample are listed, as sequenced in a study of PD-L1 blockade in urothelial cancer. Method: immunoSEQ multiplex PCR; TCRdb's copy keeps in-frame clones and lacks some. The sample consists of about 76,000 clones, approximately 87% of them appearing once. As to time point: pretreatment peripheral blood. Sequencing used PBMCs, obtained around atezolizumab (anti-PD-L1) treatment. Source of these receptors: a man in his 70s with urothelial cancer.

This CDR3 reads CASSLSGLAGVLETQYF. Here the CDR3 DNA reads TGTGCCAGCAGCTTATCCGGACTAGCGGGAGTCCTGGAGACCCAGTACTTC. The chain carries TRBV5-4 and TRBJ2-5; 13 bases are shared with TRBD2. CDR1 is SGHNT, CDR2 YYREEE, per germline (reference sequence). After removal of 2 bases from V and 5 bases from J, the junction contained 9 bases not matched to a gene. CDR3 length equals 17 residues.

The rearrangement joins TRBV10-3 to TRBJ2-5, with 10 nucleotides matching TRBD1. With V trimmed by 6 bases and J by 7 bases, 5 bases remained unmatched. There are 13 residues in the CDR3. CDR1 ENHRY and CDR2 SYGVKD come from the germline V gene. The chain's CDR3 is CAIRGTGDPTQYF. For the CDR3, the DNA is TGTGCCATCAGGGGGACAGGGGATCCGACCCAGTACTTC.

CDR3 amino acids: CASSLLAGGIGELFF. In DNA form, the CDR3 reads TGTGCCAGCAGCTTACTAGCGGGAGGGATCGGGGAGCTGTTTTTT. This chain connects TRBV7-7 to TRBJ2-2; 12 bases fit TRBD2. Germline V CDR1 and CDR2: SSHAT, FNYEAQ (reference sequence). The CDR3 is made up of 15 amino acids. The ends lost 2 bases at V and 7 bases at J; junction bases unmatched: 2.

The rearrangement links TRBV5-1 to TRBJ2-2, with no clear D. Per germline, CDR1 SGHRS and CDR2 YFSETQ. CDR3 length equals 15 residues. Trimming stripped 0 bases from V and 0 bases from J, with 6 bases between. Here the CDR3 DNA reads TGCGCCAGCAGCTTGGACGCGACGAACACCGGGGAGCTGTTTTTT. The encoded protein is CASSLDATNTGELFF.

The chain is built from TRBV14 and TRBJ1-2, with D unclear. Germline CDR1 reads SGHDN; CDR2 reads FVKESK. The CDR3 contains 15 residues. Trimming shortened V by 4 bases and J by 1 base, and 13 bases separated the two germline ends. CDR3 coding DNA: TGTGCCAGCAGCCCGCGACGGGTGATTAACTATGGCTACACCTTC. Translated: CASSPRRVINYGYTF. The complete variable domain, with remaining parts taken from reference TRBV14 and TRBJ1-2, reads EAGVTQFPSHSVIEKGQTVTLRCDPISGHDNLYWYRRVMGKEIKFLLHFVKESKQDESGMPNNRFLAERTGGTYSTLKVQPAELEDSGVYFCASSPRRVINYGYTFGSGTRLTVV.

This chain joins TRBV19 and TRBJ2-1; 8 bases are a match to TRBD1. This CDR3 has 14 residues. Trimming cost V 6 bases and J 6 bases; bases outside gene matches: 7. The germline V gene has CDR1 LNHDA and CDR2 SQIVND (reference sequence). The CDR3 here is CASRPDRASNEQFF. DNA for the CDR3: TGTGCCAGTAGGCCGGACAGGGCAAGCAATGAGCAGTTCTTC. The complete variable domain, with remaining parts taken from reference TRBV19 and TRBJ2-1, reads DGGITQSPKYLFRKEGQNVTLSCEQNLNHDAMYWYRQDPGQGLRLIYYSQIVNDFQKGDIAEGYSVSREKKESFPLTVTSAQKNPTAFYLCASRPDRASNEQFFGPGTRLTVL.

The rearrangement joins TRBV25-1 to TRBJ2-5, with D possibly matching TRBD1 (5 bases). CDR3 size: 15 residues. The V and J ends lost 6 bases and 1 base respectively, with 15 bases between them. Germline CDR1 MGHDK, CDR2 SYGVNS. CDR3 loop: CASSRAGSPQETQYF. DNA for the CDR3: TGTGCCAGCAGCCGGGCAGGGTCGCCCCAAGAGACCCAGTACTTC.

This clone was seen only once. J is TRBJ1-2 and V is TRBV5-4; D is perhaps TRBD1 (5 bases). Trimming took 4 bases from V and 6 from J, leaving 16 bases between them. The CDR3 spans 14 residues. Germline CDR1 and CDR2: SGHNT and YYREEE (reference sequence). The CDR3 DNA sequence: TGTGCCAGCAGCCTAGGGGCCAGGGTTGATGGCTACACCTTC. It specifies CASSLGARVDGYTF.

J is TRBJ2-4 and V is TRBV6-5; the match to TRBD1 covers 7 bases. V lost 5 bases, J lost 4 bases, and 8 bases stayed unmatched. In germline, CDR1 is MNHEY, CDR2 SVGAGI. The CDR3 spans 15 residues. CDR3 in amino acids: CASSPPGTAKNIQYF. The CDR3 region has the DNA TGTGCCAGCAGTCCACCCGGGACAGCAAAAAACATTCAGTACTTC.

This clone appeared once. The V gene is TRBV9, the J gene TRBJ2-1, with 9 positions matching TRBD2. Germline V gene data show CDR1 as SGDLS and CDR2 as YYNGEE. There are 16 residues in the CDR3. The J segment lost 8 bases and the V segment lost 5 bases, leaving 14 bases of the junction unmatched. The CDR3 region is CASRLSGTSRGDEQFF. CDR3 DNA sequence: TGTGCCAGCAGGCTATCCGGGACTAGCAGGGGCGATGAGCAGTTCTTC. The full variable domain, rest sourced from reference TRBV9 and TRBJ2-1, is DSGVTQTPKHLITATGQRVTLRCSPRSGDLSVYWYQQSLDQGLQFLIQYYNGEERAKGNILERFSAQQFPDLHSELNLSSLELGDSALYFCASRLSGTSRGDEQFFGPGTRLTVL.

The chain combines TRBV28 with TRBJ2-5; tentative D call: TRBD1 (5 bases). V lost 4 bases to trimming and J lost 7 bases, with 16 bases between them. The CDR3 spans 14 residues. Looked up from germline, CDR1 is MDHEN and CDR2 is SYDVKM. CDR3 residues: CASSSWINQGTQYF. In DNA, the CDR3 is TGTGCCAGCAGTTCGTGGATAAACCAGGGGACCCAGTACTTC.

The table lists this clone with a count of one. The chain recombines TRBV6-1 with TRBJ1-5; 7 bases match TRBD1. Germline V gene lookup returns CDR1 MNHNS and CDR2 SASEGT. Losses at the gene ends were 4 bases for V and 7 bases for J; bases not matched to a gene: 10. The CDR3 covers 15 residues. The CDR3 DNA follows: TGTGCCAGCAGTGTCCGGACAGGCCCTGAGCAGCCCCAGCATTTT. It is translated as CASSVRTGPEQPQHF.

V is TRBV5-1 and J is TRBJ1-5; D gene uncertain. Germline V gene data show CDR1 as SGHRS and CDR2 as YFSETQ. There are 15 residues in the CDR3. Trimming cost V 0 bases and J 0 bases, with 7 bases left between them. CDR3 nucleotides: TGCGCCAGCAGCTTGGGACTTTATAGCAATCAGCCCCAGCATTTT. Its translation: CASSLGLYSNQPQHF.

The V and J genes are TRBV7-2 and TRBJ2-5; 14 bases map to TRBD2. CDR3 length: 19 residues. V shed 4 bases and J 0 bases; nucleotides not matched to a gene: 10. Germline lookup yields CDR1 SGHTA and CDR2 FQGNSA. This chain's CDR3 is CASSSEGLAGVLYQETQYF. CDR3 DNA: TGTGCCAGCAGCTCGGAGGGACTAGCGGGAGTACTGTACCAAGAGACCCAGTACTTC.

The chain joins TRBV2 to TRBJ2-1; 7 nucleotides align to TRBD2. The trim removed 3 bases at V and 5 bases at J, leaving 4 bases unmatched. The CDR3 has 14 residues. Germline V gives CDR1 SNHLY, CDR2 FYNNEI. The CDR3 DNA sequence: TGTGCCAGCAGTGAGCGGGAGTTTCACAATGAGCAGTTCTTC. Protein: CASSEREFHNEQFF.